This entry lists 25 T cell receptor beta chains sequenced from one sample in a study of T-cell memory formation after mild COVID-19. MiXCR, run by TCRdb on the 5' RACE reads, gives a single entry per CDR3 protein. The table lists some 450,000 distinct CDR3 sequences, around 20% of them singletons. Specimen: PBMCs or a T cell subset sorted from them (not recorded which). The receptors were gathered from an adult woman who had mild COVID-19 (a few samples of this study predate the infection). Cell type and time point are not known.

In DNA, the CDR3 is TGTGCCAGCAGCTTAGGGGGTTTCAGGACTGAAGCTTTCTTT. Its translation: CASSLGGFRTEAFF. This rearrangement joins TRBV7-8 to TRBJ1-1; D is undetermined. CDR3 length equals 14 residues. Trimming pared 1 base from V and 5 bases from J, leaving 11 bases between. Germline values: CDR1 SGHVS, CDR2 FQNEAQ.

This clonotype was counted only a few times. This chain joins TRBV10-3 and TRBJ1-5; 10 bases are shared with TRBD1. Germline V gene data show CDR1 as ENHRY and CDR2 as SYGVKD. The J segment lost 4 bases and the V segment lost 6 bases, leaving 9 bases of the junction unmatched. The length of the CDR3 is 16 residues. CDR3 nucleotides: TGTGCCATCAGCGAGACAGGGGGCGTTTCAAATCAGCCCCAGCATTTT. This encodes CAISETGGVSNQPQHF.

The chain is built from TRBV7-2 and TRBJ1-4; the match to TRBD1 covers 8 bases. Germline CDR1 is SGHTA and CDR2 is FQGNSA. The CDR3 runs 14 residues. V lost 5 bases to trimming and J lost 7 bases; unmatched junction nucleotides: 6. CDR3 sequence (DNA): TGTGCCAGCAGCCCCGGGACAGGTTTTGAAAAACTGTTTTTT. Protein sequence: CASSPGTGFEKLFF.

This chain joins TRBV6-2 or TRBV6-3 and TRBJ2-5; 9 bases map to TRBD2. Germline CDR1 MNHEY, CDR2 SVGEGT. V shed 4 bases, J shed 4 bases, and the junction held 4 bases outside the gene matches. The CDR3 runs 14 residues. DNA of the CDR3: TGTGCCAGCAGTTCCGCGGGAGGGGGAGAGACCCAGTACTTC. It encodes CASSSAGGGETQYF.

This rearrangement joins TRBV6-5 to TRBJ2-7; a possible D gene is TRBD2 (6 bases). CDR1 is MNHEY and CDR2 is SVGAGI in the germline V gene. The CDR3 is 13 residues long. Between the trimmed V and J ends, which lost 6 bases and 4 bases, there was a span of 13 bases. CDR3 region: CASRDPGLYEQYF. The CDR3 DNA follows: TGTGCCAGCAGGGATCCGGGACTTTACGAGCAGTACTTC.

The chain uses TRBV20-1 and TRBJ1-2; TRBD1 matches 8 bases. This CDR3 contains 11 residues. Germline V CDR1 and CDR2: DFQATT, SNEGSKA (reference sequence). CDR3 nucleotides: TGCAGGGCAGGGGGCTACTATGGCTACACCTTC. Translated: CRAGGYYGYTF.

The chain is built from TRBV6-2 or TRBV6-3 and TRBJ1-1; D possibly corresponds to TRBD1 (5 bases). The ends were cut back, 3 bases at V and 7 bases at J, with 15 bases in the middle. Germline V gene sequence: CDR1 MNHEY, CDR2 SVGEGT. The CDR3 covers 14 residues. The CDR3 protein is CASSYGGHYDEAFF. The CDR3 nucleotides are TGTGCCAGCAGTTATGGGGGTCACTATGATGAAGCTTTCTTT.

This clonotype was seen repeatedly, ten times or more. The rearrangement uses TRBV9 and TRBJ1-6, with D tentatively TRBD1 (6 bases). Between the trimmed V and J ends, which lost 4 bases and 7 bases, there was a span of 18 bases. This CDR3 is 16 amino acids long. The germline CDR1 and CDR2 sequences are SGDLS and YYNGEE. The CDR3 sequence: CASSPRTDQRNSPLHF. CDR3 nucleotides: TGTGCCAGCAGCCCCCGGACAGATCAGCGGAATTCACCCCTCCACTTT.

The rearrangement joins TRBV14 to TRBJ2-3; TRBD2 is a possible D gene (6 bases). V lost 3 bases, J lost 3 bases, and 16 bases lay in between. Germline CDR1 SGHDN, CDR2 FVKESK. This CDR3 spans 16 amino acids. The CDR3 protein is CASSHGVGGGTDTQYF. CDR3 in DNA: TGTGCCAGCAGCCACGGAGTGGGAGGAGGTACAGATACGCAGTATTTT.

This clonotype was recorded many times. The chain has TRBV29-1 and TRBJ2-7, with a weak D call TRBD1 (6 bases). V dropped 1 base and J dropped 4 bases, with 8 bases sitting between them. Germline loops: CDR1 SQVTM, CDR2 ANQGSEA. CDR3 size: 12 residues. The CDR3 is CSVEGGQYEQYF. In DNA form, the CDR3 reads TGCAGCGTTGAAGGGGGGCAGTACGAGCAGTACTTC.

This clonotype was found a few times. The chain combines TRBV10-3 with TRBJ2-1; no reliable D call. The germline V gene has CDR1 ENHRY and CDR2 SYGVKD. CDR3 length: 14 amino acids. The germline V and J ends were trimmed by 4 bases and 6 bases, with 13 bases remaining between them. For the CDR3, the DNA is TGTGCCATCAGTGCCCACCCCCAGGTCAATGAGCAGTTCTTC. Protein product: CAISAHPQVNEQFF.

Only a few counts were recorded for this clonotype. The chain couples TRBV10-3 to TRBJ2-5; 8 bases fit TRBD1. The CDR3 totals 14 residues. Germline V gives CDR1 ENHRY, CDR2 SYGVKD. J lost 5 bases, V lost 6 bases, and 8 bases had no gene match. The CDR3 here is CAIRSDRAGETQYF. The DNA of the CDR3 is TGTGCCATCAGATCGGACAGGGCCGGGGAGACCCAGTACTTC.

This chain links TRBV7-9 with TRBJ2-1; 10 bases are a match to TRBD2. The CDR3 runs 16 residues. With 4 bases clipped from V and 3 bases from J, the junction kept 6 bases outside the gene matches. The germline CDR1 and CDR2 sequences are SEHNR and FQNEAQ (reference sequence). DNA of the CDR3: TGTGCCAGCAGCTCCAAGCGGGAGGGCCTCTACAATGAGCAGTTCTTC. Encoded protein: CASSSKREGLYNEQFF.

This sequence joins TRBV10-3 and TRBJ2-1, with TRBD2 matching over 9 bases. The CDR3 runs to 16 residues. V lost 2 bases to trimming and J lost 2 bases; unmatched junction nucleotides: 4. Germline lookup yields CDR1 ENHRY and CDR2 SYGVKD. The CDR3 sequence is CAISEGLAGPYNEQFF. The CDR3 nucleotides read TGTGCCATCAGTGAGGGCCTAGCGGGGCCCTACAATGAGCAGTTCTTC.

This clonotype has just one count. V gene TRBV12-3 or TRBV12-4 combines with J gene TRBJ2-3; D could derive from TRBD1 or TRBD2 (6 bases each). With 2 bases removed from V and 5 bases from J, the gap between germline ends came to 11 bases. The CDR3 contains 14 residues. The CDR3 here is CASSLSGAGDTQYF. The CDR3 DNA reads TGTGCCAGCAGTTTATCGGGGGCCGGAGATACGCAGTATTTT.

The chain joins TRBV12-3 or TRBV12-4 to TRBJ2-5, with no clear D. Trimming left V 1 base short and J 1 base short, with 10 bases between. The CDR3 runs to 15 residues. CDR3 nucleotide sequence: TGTGCCAGCAGTTTAGGGCAGGCCTTCCAAGAGACCCAGTACTTC. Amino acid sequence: CASSLGQAFQETQYF.

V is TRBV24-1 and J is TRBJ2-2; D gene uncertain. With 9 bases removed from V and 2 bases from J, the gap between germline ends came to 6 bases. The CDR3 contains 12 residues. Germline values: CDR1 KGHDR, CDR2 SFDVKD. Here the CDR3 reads CATGGNTGELFF. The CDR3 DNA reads TGTGCCACCGGCGGTAACACCGGGGAGCTGTTTTTT.

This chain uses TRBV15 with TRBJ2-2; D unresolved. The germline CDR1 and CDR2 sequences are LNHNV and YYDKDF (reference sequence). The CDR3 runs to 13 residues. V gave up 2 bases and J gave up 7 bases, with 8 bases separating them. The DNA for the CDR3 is TGTGCCACCAGCAGAAATCTGGACGGGGAGCTGTTTTTT. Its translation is CATSRNLDGELFF.

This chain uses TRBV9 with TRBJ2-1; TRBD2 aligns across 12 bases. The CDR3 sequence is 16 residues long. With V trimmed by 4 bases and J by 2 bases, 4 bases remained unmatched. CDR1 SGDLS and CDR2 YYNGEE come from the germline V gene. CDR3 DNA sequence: TGTGCCAGCAGCTTCCGGACTAGCGGGGCCTACAATGAGCAGTTCTTC. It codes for CASSFRTSGAYNEQFF.

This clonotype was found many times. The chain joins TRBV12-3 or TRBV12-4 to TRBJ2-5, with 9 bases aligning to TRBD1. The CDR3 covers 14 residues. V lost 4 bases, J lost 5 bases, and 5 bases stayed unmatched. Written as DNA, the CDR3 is TGTGCCAGCAGTTCGCGACAGGGGGGGGAGACCCAGTACTTC. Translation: CASSSRQGGETQYF.

Here the CDR3 reads CASRRTPKTGGANTQYF. The CDR3 DNA reads as TGTGCCAGCAGGCGTACCCCCAAGACAGGGGGTGCGAATACGCAGTATTTT. The V and J genes are TRBV12-3 or TRBV12-4 and TRBJ2-3, with 9 bases lining up with TRBD1. The length of the CDR3 is 17 residues. With V trimmed by 6 bases and J by 7 bases, 17 bases remained unmatched.

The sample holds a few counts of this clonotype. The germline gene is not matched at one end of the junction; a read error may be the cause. CDR3 in amino acids: CASSLSASEGDTQYF. The CDR3 DNA reads as TGTGCTAGCAGCTTAAGTGCGTCCGAGGGGGATACGCAGTATTTT. The chain employs TRBV7-7 and TRBJ2-3; D tentatively reads TRBD1 or TRBD2 (5 bases each). This CDR3 comprises 15 residues. CDR1 and CDR2 (germline): SSHAT, FNYEAQ (reference sequence).

The CDR3 is CSATTRSVSTEAFF. The CDR3 DNA sequence: TGCAGTGCTACGACACGGTCTGTGAGCACTGAAGCTTTCTTT. The genes are TRBV20-1 and TRBJ1-1, with unresolved D. This CDR3 region has 14 residues. CDR1 and CDR2 (germline): DFQATT, SNEGSKA (reference sequence). The V gene lost 4 bases and the J gene lost 4 bases, with 16 bases spanning the gap.

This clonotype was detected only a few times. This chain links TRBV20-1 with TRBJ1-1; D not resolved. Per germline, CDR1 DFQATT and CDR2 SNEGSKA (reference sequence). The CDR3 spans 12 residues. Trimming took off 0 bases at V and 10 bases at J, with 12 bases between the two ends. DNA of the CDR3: TGCAGTGCTAGAGATGAGGTCAGTGTAGCTTTCTTT. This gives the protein CSARDEVSVAFF.

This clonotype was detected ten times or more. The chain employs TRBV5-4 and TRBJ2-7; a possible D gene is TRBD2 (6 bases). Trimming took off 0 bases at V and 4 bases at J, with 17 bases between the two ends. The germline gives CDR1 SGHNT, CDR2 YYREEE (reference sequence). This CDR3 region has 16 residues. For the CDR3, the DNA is TGTGCCAGCAGCTTGGACTCACGCGGGATGATATACGAGCAGTACTTC. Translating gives CASSLDSRGMIYEQYF.